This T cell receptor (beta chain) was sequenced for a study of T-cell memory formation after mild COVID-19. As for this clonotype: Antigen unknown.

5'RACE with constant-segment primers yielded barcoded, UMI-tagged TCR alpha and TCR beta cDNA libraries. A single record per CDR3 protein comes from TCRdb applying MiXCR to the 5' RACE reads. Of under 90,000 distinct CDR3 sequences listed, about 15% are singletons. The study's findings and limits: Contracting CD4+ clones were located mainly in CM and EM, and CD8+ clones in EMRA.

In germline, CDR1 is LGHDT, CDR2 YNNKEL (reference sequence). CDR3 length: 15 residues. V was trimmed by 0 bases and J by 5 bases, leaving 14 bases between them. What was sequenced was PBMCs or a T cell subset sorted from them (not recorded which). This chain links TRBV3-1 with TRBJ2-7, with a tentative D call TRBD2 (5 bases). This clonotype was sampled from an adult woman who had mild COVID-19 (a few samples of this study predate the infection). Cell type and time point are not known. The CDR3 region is CASSQDSGLVNEQYF. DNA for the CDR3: TGTGCCAGCAGCCAAGATTCGGGGTTAGTAAACGAGCAGTACTTC.